The following is a T cell receptor (beta chain) sequence with its context. A read error may produce the germline difference seen at one junction end. TCRdb re-analysed the PCR reads in MiXCR, keeping a single row per CDR3 protein. Among around 9,000 distinct CDR3 sequences listed, roughly half were seen once. The sample originates from a study of esophageal squamous cell carcinoma under preoperative chemotherapy. Time point reported: after preoperative PTX-NDP chemotherapy. The biological material was taken from a patient given preoperative chemotherapy. The receptor was isolated from a human donor with esophageal squamous cell carcinoma. The donor label of this sample is uncertain.

The chain's CDR3 is CASSVTGVWGKNIQYF. The CDR3 DNA sequence: TGTGCCAGCAGCGTAACGGGGGTGTGGGGCAAAAACATTCAGTATTTC. The V gene is TRBV7-2, the J gene TRBJ2-3; TRBD2 might be the D (6 bases). Looked up from germline, CDR1 is SGHTA and CDR2 is FQGNSA. This CDR3 region has 16 residues.